Each of the 20 T cell receptor beta chains below was sequenced from the same sample in a study of blood T cell repertoires in COVID-19 (dated by TCRdb to 2020 to 2021). Receptor libraries were prepared by the immunoSEQ multiplex PCR assay. The table was pulled from immuneACCESS by TCRdb, which kept in-frame rearrangements only. Such tables lose some clones; where checked, under half of the loss comes from unresolved V genes, and the rest has no known cause. This sample has some 76,000 clones in its table, and roughly 87% of those were observed once. The ten largest clones add up to about 11% of the sample. Sequenced material: peripheral blood. Receptors were obtained from a young woman with acute or convalescent COVID-19.

The chain couples TRBV18 to TRBJ1-2; possible D gene TRBD1, 6 bases. The length of the CDR3 is 14 residues. Germline V gene sequence: CDR1 KGHSH, CDR2 LQKENI. V was pared by 5 bases and J by 4 bases, with 14 bases between. CDR3 sequence: CASSRGQQLYGYTF. Here the CDR3 DNA reads TGTGCCAGCTCAAGAGGACAGCAACTCTATGGCTACACCTTC.

V is TRBV27 and J is TRBJ2-1; 11 bases line up with TRBD2. Per germline, CDR1 MNHEY and CDR2 SMNVEV (reference sequence). After removal of 5 bases from V and 8 bases from J, the junction contained 11 bases not matched to a gene. The CDR3 has 16 residues. CDR3 sequence: CASSTRLAGYVDEQFF. The DNA of the CDR3 is TGTGCCAGCAGTACCAGACTAGCGGGGTATGTGGATGAGCAGTTCTTC.

The chain has TRBV7-8 and TRBJ1-1; a possible D gene is TRBD1 (5 bases). The germline V gene encodes CDR1 SGHVS and CDR2 FQNEAQ. The CDR3 is 12 residues long. Trimming took off 5 bases at V and 11 bases at J, with 15 bases between the two ends. The CDR3 DNA reads TGTGCCAGCAGCCCCAGTGTGGGGCTGGCTTTCTTT. Translated, it gives CASSPSVGLAFF. Full variable domain (missing parts from reference TRBV7-8 and TRBJ1-1): GAGVSQSPRYKVAKRGQDVALRCDPISGHVSLFWYQQALGQGPEFLTYFQNEAQLDKSGLPSDRFFAERPEGSVSTLKIQRTQQEDSAVYLCASSPSVGLAFFGQGTRLTVV.

The chain links TRBV9 to TRBJ1-1; D gene uncertain. This CDR3 comprises 15 residues. The germline V and J ends were trimmed by 3 bases and 0 bases, with 12 bases remaining between them. CDR1 is SGDLS and CDR2 is YYNGEE in the germline V gene. CDR3 nucleotide sequence: TGTGCCAGCAGCGCGCGTGGTGGTATGAACACTGAAGCTTTCTTT. Protein sequence: CASSARGGMNTEAFF.

This sequence joins TRBV19 and TRBJ2-5, with 9 bases aligning to TRBD2. V dropped 9 bases and J dropped 5; count of bases not matched to a gene: 13. CDR1 and CDR2 (germline): LNHDA, SQIVND (reference sequence). The CDR3 extends over 15 amino acids. The DNA of the CDR3 is TGTGCCAGCAGGAACTTTGCGGGGGGGAGTGAGACCCAGTACTTC. Protein product: CASRNFAGGSETQYF.

The J gene is TRBJ2-7, the V gene TRBV28; 7 nucleotides match TRBD1. V lost 6 bases to trimming and J lost 3 bases; unmatched junction nucleotides: 11. The CDR3 loop spans 15 amino acids. Germline-derived CDR1 and CDR2 are MDHEN and SYDVKM. The chain's CDR3 is CASRETGQPSYEQYF. In DNA form, the CDR3 reads TGTGCCAGCAGGGAAACGGGACAGCCAAGCTACGAGCAGTACTTC.

The genes are TRBV11-1 and TRBJ1-1; TRBD1 might be the D (5 bases). Deletions cut 3 bases from V and 1 base from J, with 6 bases between. CDR1 is SGHAT and CDR2 is FQDESV in the germline V gene (reference sequence). CDR3 length: 13 amino acids. The CDR3 is CASSLTENTEAFF. The CDR3 DNA is TGTGCCAGCAGCTTGACAGAGAACACTGAAGCTTTCTTT.

This clone has just one count. J is TRBJ2-5 and V is TRBV5-1; D gene ambiguous. The V end was cut by 2 bases, the J end by 2 bases, with 10 bases between. Germline loops: CDR1 SGHRS, CDR2 YFSETQ. The CDR3 is 14 residues long. The CDR3 nucleotides are TGCGCCAGCAGCTTCAACAGAATACAAGAGACCCAGTACTTC. Residues: CASSFNRIQETQYF.

The chain joins TRBV7-9 to TRBJ2-3, with 10 positions matching TRBD2. From germline, CDR1 is SEHNR and CDR2 FQNEAQ (reference sequence). The CDR3 loop spans 17 amino acids. V dropped 4 bases and J dropped 4; count of bases not matched to a gene: 11. The CDR3 DNA follows: TGTGCCAGCAGCTACGACGTCACTAGCGGGGTCGCAGATACGCAGTATTTT. It codes for CASSYDVTSGVADTQYF. Full variable domain (remainder filled in from reference TRBV7-9 and TRBJ2-3): DTGVSQNPRHKITKRGQNVTFRCDPISEHNRLYWYRQTLGQGPEFLTYFQNEAQLEKSRLLSDRFSAERPKGSFSTLEIQRTEQGDSAMYLCASSYDVTSGVADTQYFGPGTRLTVL.

The chain has TRBV4-1 and TRBJ1-2, with unresolved D. The CDR3 loop spans 13 amino acids. Germline CDR1 is MGHRA and CDR2 is YSYEKL. Trimming took 0 bases from V and 8 from J, leaving 10 bases between them. The CDR3 DNA follows: TGCGCCAGCAGCCAAGATCCCACATACGGCTACACCTTC. Its translation: CASSQDPTYGYTF.

V usage is TRBV19 and J usage is TRBJ1-1; 9 nucleotides agree with TRBD1. There are 15 residues in the CDR3. The germline CDR1 and CDR2 sequences are LNHDA and SQIVND (reference sequence). V was pared by 7 bases and J by 5 bases, with 11 bases of the junction left unmatched. The CDR3 DNA reads TGTGCCAGTAAAACCGGGACAGGGAGCTCGACTGAAGCTTTCTTT. It specifies CASKTGTGSSTEAFF.

J is TRBJ2-7 and V is TRBV27, with 9 bases that match TRBD2. The junction had 5 bases not matched to a gene; V was cut back by 3 bases and J by 2 bases. The CDR3 consists of 15 residues. Germline lookup yields CDR1 MNHEY and CDR2 SMNVEV (reference sequence). This CDR3 reads CASSFGLAQTYEQYF. The CDR3 DNA reads TGTGCCAGCAGTTTCGGACTAGCGCAAACCTACGAGCAGTACTTC.

The CDR3 DNA reads TGCGCCAGCAGTGAAGGGACAGGGAGTAATTCACCCCTCCACTTT. As protein: CASSEGTGSNSPLHF. The rearrangement joins TRBV10-2 to TRBJ1-6; TRBD1 aligns across 9 bases. V lost 3 bases and J lost 6; bases outside the gene matches: 3. Looked up from germline, CDR1 is WSHSY and CDR2 is SAAADI. The CDR3 is made up of 15 amino acids.

The chain recombines TRBV18 with TRBJ1-1; 8 positions match TRBD1. The CDR3 loop spans 15 amino acids. The trim removed 3 bases at V and 4 bases at J, leaving 7 bases unmatched. CDR1 is KGHSH, CDR2 LQKENI, per germline. The CDR3 bases are TGTGCCAGCTCACCGGCAGGGGGCTCGAGCACTGAAGCTTTCTTT. Its protein product is CASSPAGGSSTEAFF.

This rearrangement joins TRBV5-1 to TRBJ1-1, with D possibly being TRBD1 (5 bases). V was clipped by 2 bases and J by 3 bases, with 8 bases between them. CDR3 size: 13 residues. The germline gives CDR1 SGHRS, CDR2 YFSETQ. The CDR3 DNA sequence: TGCGCCAGCAGCTTCGGGGGGGACACTGAAGCTTTCTTT. It specifies CASSFGGDTEAFF.

This chain connects TRBV10-1 to TRBJ1-2, with D possibly TRBD1 on 6 matching bases. Germline CDR1 and CDR2: WNHNN and SYGVQD (reference sequence). The length of the CDR3 is 14 residues. Trimming took 0 bases from V and 7 from J, leaving 12 bases between them. The CDR3 DNA sequence: TGCGCCAGCAGTGAGTCGCCAGGGGCCGGTGGCTACACCTTC. This codes for CASSESPGAGGYTF.

The chain carries TRBV6-5 and TRBJ2-3, with D perhaps TRBD1 (6 bases). The CDR3 has 12 residues. V was cut by 5 bases and J by 8 bases, with 11 bases left in between. The V gene's germline CDR1 is MNHEY and CDR2 SVGAGI. The CDR3 bases are TGTGCCAGCAGTCCAGGGGATGGTACGCAGTATTTT. Protein: CASSPGDGTQYF.

The genes are TRBV30 and TRBJ1-6; weak D call: TRBD1 (5 bases). The CDR3 has 15 residues. Germline V CDR1 and CDR2: GTSNPN, SVGIG (reference sequence). Trimming took 0 bases from V and 7 from J, leaving 13 bases between them. In nucleotides, the CDR3 is TGTGCCTGGAGTGTACGTAGGGGTCAAAATTCACCCCTCCACTTT. This encodes CAWSVRRGQNSPLHF.

This clone was seen a few times. The genes are TRBV9 and TRBJ1-4, with 8 positions matching TRBD1. Germline CDR1 SGDLS, CDR2 YYNGEE. The CDR3 loop spans 14 amino acids. V was clipped by 0 bases and J by 11 bases; unmatched bases: 6. CDR3 protein: CASSVGTGSMKLFF. CDR3 coding DNA: TGTGCCAGCAGCGTAGGGACAGGGTCGATGAAACTGTTTTTT.

The chain has TRBV5-1 and TRBJ2-5; 8 bases are shared with TRBD1. Germline CDR1 reads SGHRS; CDR2 reads YFSETQ. J was trimmed by 2 bases and V by 5 bases; bases with no gene match: 8. The CDR3 has 15 amino acids. CDR3: CASRTTGARQETQYF. The CDR3, as DNA: TGCGCCAGCAGAACGACAGGGGCCCGGCAAGAGACCCAGTACTTC.